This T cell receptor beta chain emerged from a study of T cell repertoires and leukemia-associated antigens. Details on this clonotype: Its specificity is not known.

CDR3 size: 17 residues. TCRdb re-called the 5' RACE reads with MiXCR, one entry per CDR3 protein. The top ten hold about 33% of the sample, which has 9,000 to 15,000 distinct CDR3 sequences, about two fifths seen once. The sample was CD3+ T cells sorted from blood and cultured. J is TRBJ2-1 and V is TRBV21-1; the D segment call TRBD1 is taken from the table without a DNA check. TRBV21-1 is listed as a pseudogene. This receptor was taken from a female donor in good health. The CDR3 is CASSKTISGTAFNEQFF. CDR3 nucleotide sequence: TGTGCCAGCAGCAAAACCATTTCCGGGACAGCCTTCAATGAGCAGTTCTTC.